This TCR beta chain was captured by sequencing in a study of cytomegalovirus exposure and HLA in healthy donors. The PCR ran on 60 Vbeta and 13 Jbeta primers. Original methodology: A later analysis tallied some 80 million unique TCR beta chains, about 11 million of them shared. Libraries were prepared by immunoSEQ multiplex PCR; TCRdb keeps only in-frame clonotypes and omits some of them. D and trimming come from the DNA, and the V and J calls and clone size come from that table. The sample lists about 180,000 clones; more than 75% were seen once. This CDR3 spans 16 amino acids. The V gene's germline CDR1 is SGDLS and CDR2 YYNGEE. Losses at the gene ends were 7 bases for V and 5 bases for J; bases not matched to a gene: 9.

Sample: PBMCs. The chain uses TRBV9 and TRBJ2-3, with TRBD2 matching over 14 bases. The clonotype comes from a woman aged 30 to 39 in good health and CMV-seropositive. DNA of the CDR3: TGTGCCAGCGCGCAAGGACTAGCGGGGGGCCAAGATACGCAGTATTTT. Its translation is CASAQGLAGGQDTQYF. The complete variable domain, with remaining parts taken from reference TRBV9 and TRBJ2-3, reads DSGVTQTPKHLITATGQRVTLRCSPRSGDLSVYWYQQSLDQGLQFLIQYYNGEERAKGNILERFSAQQFPDLHSELNLSSLELGDSALYFCASAQGLAGGQDTQYFGPGTRLTVL.